This note documents a single T cell receptor beta chain sequence. Its antigen remains unidentified. Six replicates per PBMC sample, mostly from roughly 450 ng of genomic DNA. Assay: immunoSEQ multiplex PCR; the TCRdb copy retains only in-frame clones and omits some. The sample lists 9,500 to 10,000 clones, about three fifths occurring once. This CDR3 has 14 amino acids. Trimming left V 7 bases short and J 10 bases short, with 18 bases between. Germline loops: CDR1 SGHRS, CDR2 YFSETQ. This specimen belongs to a study of neoadjuvant anti-PD-1 for oral cavity cancer. Study overall: Patients without progression received a fourth nivolumab dose around day 43, then surgical resection on days 50-56. Study outcomes and limitations: Pretreatment Treg/Th17 ratio correlated inversely with post-treatment tumor clonality.

Time point of the sample: after neoadjuvant nivolumab, at surgical resection. Stage II-IVA oral cavity squamous cell carcinoma was new and untreated by systemic or radiation therapy. Here the sequenced sample was PBMCs, taken after nivolumab (anti-PD-1) treatment. This sequence was found in a person between 40 and 79 years old with oral cavity squamous cell carcinoma. The chain links TRBV5-1 to TRBJ1-6; D gene uncertain. The CDR3 coding sequence is TGCGCCAGCCGAAATCAAGTGAGCGGATCACCCCTCCACTTT. It codes for CASRNQVSGSPLHF.